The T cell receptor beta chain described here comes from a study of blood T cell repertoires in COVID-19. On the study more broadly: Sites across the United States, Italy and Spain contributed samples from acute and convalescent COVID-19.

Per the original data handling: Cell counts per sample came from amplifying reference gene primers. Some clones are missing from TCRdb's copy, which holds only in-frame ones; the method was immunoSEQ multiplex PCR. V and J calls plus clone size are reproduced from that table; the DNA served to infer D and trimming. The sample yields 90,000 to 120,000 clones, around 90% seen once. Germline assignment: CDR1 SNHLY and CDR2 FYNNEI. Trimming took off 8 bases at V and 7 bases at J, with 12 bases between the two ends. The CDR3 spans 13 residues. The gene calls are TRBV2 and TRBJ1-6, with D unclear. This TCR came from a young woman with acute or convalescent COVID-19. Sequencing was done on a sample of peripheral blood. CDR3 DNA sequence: TGTGCCAGCGAGGAACTTGGGAATTCACCCCTCCACTTT. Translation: CASEELGNSPLHF.